This TCR beta chain was obtained from a study of T cell responses to AZD1222 COVID-19 vaccine. Repertoires were generated with immunoSEQ multiplex PCR, while TCRdb's copy carries only in-frame clones and drops some. The table has fewer than 300,000 clones, over 90% seen once. In germline, CDR1 is SNHLY, CDR2 FYNNEI. The CDR3 totals 15 residues. Trimming left V 6 bases short and J 6 bases short, with 21 bases between. This chain uses TRBV2 with TRBJ2-7, with D possibly matching TRBD1 (6 bases). This clonotype originated in an adult in good health. Sequenced material: peripheral blood, taken on day 0 of AZD1222 vaccination. The CDR3 spells CASRPTGIQAREQYF. CDR3 sequence (DNA): TGTGCCAGCAGACCTACAGGGATTCAGGCCCGCGAGCAGTACTTC.